Following are 18 T cell receptor beta chains from one sample sequenced in a study of blood T cell repertoires in COVID-19 (dated by TCRdb to 2018 to 2020). Libraries were constructed by the immunoSEQ multiplex PCR assay. Drawn from immuneACCESS, this table holds only the in-frame rearrangements with V and J called that TCRdb kept. Clones are partly lost; checked studies trace under half to an unresolved V gene and leave the rest unexplained. The sample has under 95,000 clones on record, about 80% of them singletons. The ten biggest clones cover 26% of the sample. Sequenced sample: peripheral blood. Receptors originate from a man between 60 and 75 years old with active or convalescent COVID-19.

This chain joins TRBV14 and TRBJ2-5, with 9 bases lining up with TRBD1. Germline CDR1 and CDR2: SGHDN and FVKESK. The CDR3 totals 20 residues. J was trimmed by 1 base and V by 4 bases; bases with no gene match: 19. CDR3 region: CASSPRQGVNRLVVQETQYF. Written as DNA, the CDR3 is TGTGCCAGCAGCCCACGACAGGGGGTAAACCGGTTGGTAGTCCAAGAGACCCAGTACTTC.

V and J are TRBV9 and TRBJ1-2; tentative D call: TRBD1 (5 bases). The CDR3 sequence is 15 residues long. Germline-derived CDR1 and CDR2 are SGDLS and YYNGEE. Trimming took off 2 bases at V and 7 bases at J, with 18 bases between the two ends. As DNA, the CDR3 is TGTGCCAGCAGCGTCAACTGGGACTCCCAAGGTGGCTACACCTTC. It specifies CASSVNWDSQGGYTF.

In its sample, this clone was seen a few times. The genes are TRBV3-1 (or the pseudogene TRBV3-2) and TRBJ2-5; D might be TRBD1 (5 bases). CDR1 and CDR2 from the germline V gene are LGHDT and YNNKEL (reference sequence). The CDR3 length is 15 residues. Trimming cost V 0 bases and J 5 bases, with 13 bases left between them. The CDR3 region is CASSQEQASGETQYF. The CDR3 coding sequence is TGTGCCAGCAGCCAAGAACAGGCCTCCGGGGAGACCCAGTACTTC.

This chain joins TRBV5-3 and TRBJ1-3; D is unclear. TRBV5-3 is filed as an ORF, its function uncertain. The CDR3 runs 16 residues. Deletions cut 0 bases from V and 0 bases from J, with 10 bases between. CDR3 region: CARSLVWAASGNTIYF. Written as DNA, the CDR3 is TGTGCCAGAAGCTTGGTTTGGGCTGCCTCTGGAAACACCATATATTTT.

The rearrangement joins TRBV5-1 to TRBJ2-3; D is perhaps TRBD2 (5 bases). The CDR3 totals 15 residues. The V gene's germline CDR1 is SGHRS and CDR2 YFSETQ. V lost 5 bases and J 3 bases, leaving 16 bases between the germline ends. CDR3 in DNA: TGCGCCAGCAGTTTTAGCGTAATTGGAACAGATACGCAGTATTTT. Translated: CASSFSVIGTDTQYF. The full variable domain, completed using reference TRBV5-1 and TRBJ2-3, is KAGVTQTPRYLIKTRGQQVTLSCSPISGHRSVSWYQQTPGQGLQFLFEYFSETQRNKGNFPGRFSGRQFSNSRSEMNVSTLELGDSALYLCASSFSVIGTDTQYFGPGTRLTVL.

The chain combines TRBV27 with TRBJ1-5, with 9 positions matching TRBD1. This CDR3 is 15 amino acids long. The trim removed 4 bases at V and 5 bases at J, leaving 6 bases unmatched. Germline V gene lookup returns CDR1 MNHEY and CDR2 SMNVEV (reference sequence). This CDR3 is CASSSSGTGYQPQHF. DNA of the CDR3: TGTGCCAGCAGTTCGTCCGGGACAGGGTATCAGCCCCAGCATTTT.

This clone was observed a handful of times. The rearrangement joins TRBV29-1 to TRBJ1-1; 7 positions match TRBD1. J lost 0 bases, V lost 8 bases, and 12 bases had no gene match. CDR3 length: 15 amino acids. Germline V CDR1 and CDR2: SQVTM, ANQGSEA. In nucleotides, the CDR3 is TGCAGCACCCGGGCTGGCGGGACAGTGAACACTGAAGCTTTCTTT. It yields the protein CSTRAGGTVNTEAFF.

This rearrangement joins TRBV7-2 to TRBJ2-1; the match to TRBD2 covers 7 bases. The V gene's germline CDR1 is SGHTA and CDR2 FQGNSA. V lost 1 base to trimming and J lost 4 bases; unmatched junction nucleotides: 4. The CDR3 totals 15 residues. CDR3 in DNA: TGTGCCAGCAGCTTAGATGGCGGGGGTTACAATGAGCAGTTCTTC. This translates into CASSLDGGGYNEQFF.

This clone was counted between two and nine times. The chain carries TRBV19 and TRBJ2-7; 8 positions match TRBD2. Per germline, CDR1 LNHDA and CDR2 SQIVND (reference sequence). V lost 5 bases, J lost 5 bases, and 8 bases stayed unmatched. The length of the CDR3 is 14 residues. DNA for the CDR3: TGTGCCAGTAGTCCCGGGAGGGCTCTCAACGAGCAGTACTTC. Translation gives CASSPGRALNEQYF.

CDR3 nucleotide sequence: TGTGCCAGCAGTTCTGTCTCCGTCTCCCCCCTCCACTTT. Its protein is CASSSVSVSPLHF. The rearrangement links TRBV12-3 or TRBV12-4 to TRBJ1-6, with no clear D. CDR3 length equals 13 residues. V was pared by 4 bases and J by 13 bases, with 14 bases between.

The rearrangement links TRBV30 to TRBJ2-5, with D possibly matching TRBD1 (5 bases). The CDR3 consists of 12 residues. V was cut by 4 bases and J by 5 bases, with 11 bases left in between. Germline V gene sequence: CDR1 GTSNPN, CDR2 SVGIG (reference sequence). CDR3 in DNA: TGTGCCTGGACGGACAATTTGGAGACCCAGTACTTC. Protein product: CAWTDNLETQYF.

The chain has TRBV2 and TRBJ2-3, with a weak D call TRBD2 (5 bases). This CDR3 spans 14 amino acids. Trimming took off 8 bases at V and 2 bases at J, with 14 bases between the two ends. CDR1 and CDR2 from the germline V gene are SNHLY and FYNNEI. CDR3: CASGGRTLTDTQYF. CDR3 bases: TGTGCCAGCGGAGGAAGGACCCTCACAGATACGCAGTATTTT.

The chain recombines TRBV6-5 with TRBJ2-4, with D possibly matching TRBD1 (5 bases). Germline-derived CDR1 and CDR2 are MNHEY and SVGAGI. V lost 6 bases, J lost 0 bases, and 6 bases lay in between. The CDR3 spans 13 residues. The chain's CDR3 is CASRTVAKNIQYF. CDR3 bases: TGTGCCAGCAGGACAGTAGCCAAAAACATTCAGTACTTC.

The chain couples TRBV19 to TRBJ2-3; no reliable D call. The V end was cut by 4 bases, the J end by 4 bases, with 6 bases between. Germline CDR1 is LNHDA and CDR2 is SQIVND (reference sequence). The CDR3 extends over 12 amino acids. CDR3 in DNA: TGTGCCAGTAGTAACCGGGCAGATACGCAGTATTTT. This encodes CASSNRADTQYF.

The chain couples TRBV4-1 to TRBJ1-2, with D perhaps TRBD1 (5 bases). CDR1 is MGHRA, CDR2 YSYEKL, per germline. This CDR3 region has 15 residues. With 1 base removed from V and 4 bases from J, the gap between germline ends came to 13 bases. CDR3 loop: CASSQATVTFYGYTF. The CDR3 region has the DNA TGCGCCAGCAGCCAAGCGACAGTCACTTTCTATGGCTACACCTTC.

This chain connects TRBV18 to TRBJ2-7, with a tentative D call TRBD1 (6 bases). CDR3 length: 14 amino acids. V was clipped by 4 bases and J by 4 bases, with 14 bases between them. The germline V gene has CDR1 KGHSH and CDR2 LQKENI. CDR3 nucleotides: TGTGCCAGCTCACTCAACGGACAGACTTACGAGCAGTACTTC. It yields the protein CASSLNGQTYEQYF.

The J gene is TRBJ1-1, the V gene TRBV27; D remains ambiguous. This CDR3 has 16 residues. The V and J ends lost 0 bases and 2 bases respectively, with 13 bases between them. CDR1 and CDR2 from the germline V gene are MNHEY and SMNVEV (reference sequence). The CDR3 loop is CASSLSVAGANTEAFF. The CDR3 DNA sequence: TGTGCCAGCAGTTTATCTGTGGCGGGAGCCAACACTGAAGCTTTCTTT.

The chain carries TRBV11-2 and TRBJ1-3; D unclear. Germline V gene data show CDR1 as SGHAT and CDR2 as FQNNGV. The V end lost 5 bases, the J end lost 0 bases, and 14 bases lay between the germline ends. The CDR3 consists of 16 residues. The CDR3 here is CASSPSPGYSGNTIYF. As DNA, the CDR3 is TGTGCCAGCAGCCCCTCGCCCGGGTACTCTGGAAACACCATATATTTT.